A selection of T cell receptor beta chains follows, all from one sample in a study of blood T cell repertoires in COVID-19. TCRdb's table, derived via immunoSEQ multiplex PCR, lists solely in-frame clones and lacks some. The table records around 500,000 clones, approximately 88% of them present only once. Sequencing input: PBMCs or T cells enriched from blood (not recorded which). All receptors derive from a woman between 40 and 50 years old who had recovered from COVID-19. Both conserved end residues are part of each CDR3. The D gene is left open where the match is weak. The size of a clone is reported for some rows only, either as once, few or many, or as a class for expanded clones.

>NA|TRBD2|TRBJ2-7|TRBV4-3
TGCGCCAGCAGCCGAGCAGGCGGGAGGGCCTACGAGCAGTACTTC
CASSRAGGRAYEQYF
>NA|NA|TRBJ1-1|TRBV18
TGTGCCAGCTCACCATCGGGGGACACTGAAGCTTTCTTT
CASSPSGDTEAFF
>once|NA|TRBJ1-5|TRBV15
TGTGCCACCAGTAATAGACGTACAGGGCAACCCCAGCATTTT
CATSNRRTGQPQHF
>once|TRBD2|TRBJ2-1|TRBV9
TGTGCCAGCAGCCCATCTGCTAGCGGGAGTTGGTACAATGAGCAGTTCTTC
CASSPSASGSWYNEQFF
>NA|NA|TRBJ1-1|TRBV11-3
TGTGCCAGTTCAGGGCGGACTGAAGCTTTCTTT
CASSGRTEAFF
>NA|TRBD1|TRBJ2-2|TRBV7-7
TGTGCCAGCAGCCGGGGACAGGGTCGCCAAGGGGAGCTGTTTTTT
CASSRGQGRQGELFF
>NA|TRBD2|TRBJ2-3|TRBV5-4
TGTGCCAGCAGCACGTTAGCGGGAACCACAGATACGCAGTATTTT
CASSTLAGTTDTQYF
>NA|TRBD2|TRBJ2-1|TRBV19
TGTGCCAGAAGTGGGGCTTGGACTAGCGGCTACAATGAGCAGTTCTTC
CARSGAWTSGYNEQFF
>NA|TRBD2|TRBJ2-7|TRBV4-3
TGCGCCAGCAGACGTGATACTAGCGGGCCCTCCTACGAGCAGTACTTC
CASRRDTSGPSYEQYF
>NA|NA|TRBJ2-7|TRBV2
TGTGCCAGCAGTGAAGAGGCCGGGTCCTACGAGCAGTACTTC
CASSEEAGSYEQYF
>NA|NA|TRBJ1-1|TRBV24-1
TGTGCCACCAGTGATCCTCAGAATACTGAAGCTTTCTTT
CATSDPQNTEAFF
>once|TRBD1|TRBJ2-1|TRBV15
TGTGCCACCAGCAGAGATCGGGGCGACAGGGTGTCGGGGAATGAGCAGTTCTTC
CATSRDRGDRVSGNEQFF
>NA|TRBD1|TRBJ1-1|TRBV6-5
TGTGCCAGCAGGGGACAGGGGGCCGGGAACACTGAAGCTTTCTTT
CASRGQGAGNTEAFF
>NA|NA|TRBJ1-1|TRBV18
TGTGCCAGCTCACCTTCCCTGACGAGGGCGGCAACTGAAGCTTTCTTT
CASSPSLTRAATEAFF
>NA|TRBD2|TRBJ2-1|TRBV9
TGTGCCAGCAGCACCAGACTAGCGGGAGACAATGAGCAGTTCTTC
CASSTRLAGDNEQFF
>NA|TRBD2|TRBJ2-7|TRBV5-4
TGTGCCAGCAGCATCTCCCCCGGGACTAGTCCGTACGAGCAGTACTTC
CASSISPGTSPYEQYF
>NA|NA|TRBJ2-3|TRBV5-4
TGTGCCAGCAGCGCTGAGACAGATACGCAGTATTTT
CASSAETDTQYF
>NA|NA|TRBJ1-2|TRBV18
TGTGCCAGCTCACCATCACAGGGTCTCTTAGCTAACTATGGCTACACCTTC
CASSPSQGLLANYGYTF
>NA|NA|TRBJ1-2|TRBV6-5
TGTGCCAGCAGTTACGACAGGCACTATGGCTACACCTTC
CASSYDRHYGYTF
>NA|NA|TRBJ2-7|TRBV5-6
TGTGCCAGCAGCTCGGGGTTCTACGAGCAGTACTTC
CASSSGFYEQYF
>NA|NA|TRBJ2-1|TRBV2
TGTGCCAGCAGGAAGGCGGAAAGCTCCTACAATGAGCAGTTCTTC
CASRKAESSYNEQFF
>NA|TRBD1|TRBJ1-1|TRBV27
TGTGCCAGCAGAGGGACAGGGCACACTGAAGCTTTCTTT
CASRGTGHTEAFF
>NA|NA|TRBJ1-1|TRBV11-2
TGTGCCAGCAGCTTTACGGCAGGGATCGATTTAACTGAAGCTTTCTTT
CASSFTAGIDLTEAFF
>NA|TRBD1|TRBJ1-1|TRBV11-2
TGTGCCAGCAGCCACAGTCGACAGGGGGCTGGGTATGAGCCCACTGAAGCTTTCTTT
CASSHSRQGAGYEPTEAFF
>NA|TRBD1|TRBJ2-7|TRBV9
TGTGCCAGCAGCCTCCGACAGGGGTCGGAGTACGAGCAGTACTTC
CASSLRQGSEYEQYF
>NA|NA|TRBJ1-5|TRBV7-2
TGTGCCAGCAGCTTAGATCCCACGGGGCAGCCCCAGCATTTT
CASSLDPTGQPQHF
>NA|NA|TRBJ2-3|TRBV4-3
TGCGCCAGCAGCCAAGAAGGGGGTTGGACAGATACGCAGTATTTT
CASSQEGGWTDTQYF
>NA|TRBD2|TRBJ2-1|TRBV3-1/TRBV3-2
TGTGCCAGCAGCCAAGATTCTGGATTCGGAGGGAGGGTTGAGCAGTTCTTC
CASSQDSGFGGRVEQFF
>NA|NA|TRBJ1-1|TRBV27
TGTGCCAGCAGTTTGTCCGACAGGAGAAGGGGCACTGAAGCTTTCTTT
CASSLSDRRRGTEAFF
>NA|NA|TRBJ1-1|TRBV7-2
TGTGCCAGCAGCTTACTCCTAGCAAACACTGAAGCTTTCTTT
CASSLLLANTEAFF
>NA|TRBD2|TRBJ2-5|TRBV7-2
TGTGCCAGCAGCTTTCAACCTCTGGGCGGCGGGAGTAAAGAGACCCAGTACTTC
CASSFQPLGGGSKETQYF
>NA|TRBD1|TRBJ2-1|TRBV19
TGTGCCAGTAGTCCCCGACAAGGACAGGGTGGAGTGTTTAATGAGCAGTTCTTC
CASSPRQGQGGVFNEQFF
>NA|TRBD2|TRBJ2-7|TRBV7-2
TGTGCCAGCAGCTTAGGGCTAGCGGGGAACTCCTACGAGCAGTACTTC
CASSLGLAGNSYEQYF
>NA|TRBD2|TRBJ2-3|TRBV5-1
TGCGCCAGCAGCCGGGATGAGGCCGGGAGGGATACGCAGTATTTT
CASSRDEAGRDTQYF
>NA|TRBD2|TRBJ2-5|TRBV6-5
TGTGCCAGCAGTTACTCTAGCGGGAAGAAAGAGACCCAGTACTTC
CASSYSSGKKETQYF
>NA|TRBD2|TRBJ2-1|TRBV6-2/TRBV6-3
TGTGCCAGCAGTTACCGCGGGACTAGCGGTTACAATGAGCAGTTCTTC
CASSYRGTSGYNEQFF
>NA|TRBD2|TRBJ2-7|TRBV6-5
TGTGCCAGCAGTTACCGACGGGGGGGCTCCTACGAGCAGTACTTC
CASSYRRGGSYEQYF
>NA|TRBD2|TRBJ2-7|TRBV5-6
TGTGCCAGTAGTCCCGGGACTAGCGGGTACTACGAGCAGTACTTC
CASSPGTSGYYEQYF
>NA|NA|TRBJ1-1|TRBV9
TGTGCCAGCAGCGTACACAGGGCGGACACTGAAGCTTTCTTT
CASSVHRADTEAFF
>NA|TRBD2|TRBJ2-2|TRBV10-3
TGTGCCACCAAGATCGGGACTACCTACACCGGGGAGCTGTTTTTT
CATKIGTTYTGELFF
>NA|NA|TRBJ1-1|TRBV19
TGTGCCAGTATAGGGGGAACTGAAGCTTTCTTT
CASIGGTEAFF
>NA|NA|TRBJ2-6|TRBV11-1
TGTGCCAGCAGCTTAGCGGGAGGCTCTGGGGCCAACGTCCTGACTTTC
CASSLAGGSGANVLTF
>NA|TRBD1|TRBJ1-4|TRBV27
TGTGCCAGCAGTCCTCCGACCGGGACAGGGTATGAAAAACTGTTTTTT
CASSPPTGTGYEKLFF
>NA|NA|TRBJ2-1|TRBV6-5
TGTGCCAGCAGTTCCCCGCAGGGTGAGCAGTTCTTC
CASSSPQGEQFF
>NA|TRBD1|TRBJ2-7|TRBV5-4
TGTGCCAGCAGCGTAACAGGGGGCGGCGAGCAGTACTTC
CASSVTGGGEQYF
>NA|NA|TRBJ2-3|TRBV10-2
TGCGCCAGCAGTGAGTCGTGGCAGGGGTCAGATACGCAGTATTTT
CASSESWQGSDTQYF
>few|NA|TRBJ2-2|TRBV19
TGTGCCAGTGCTAGCCCGAACACCGGGGAGCTGTTTTTT
CASASPNTGELFF
>few|NA|TRBJ2-2|TRBV5-4
TGTGCCAGCAGACACAATAGCGGTTCCGGGGAGCTGTTTTTT
CASRHNSGSGELFF
>NA|NA|TRBJ2-7|TRBV7-2
TGTGCCAGCAGCTTAGGGGGTAGGGGCGGATCCTACGAGCAGTACTTC
CASSLGGRGGSYEQYF
>NA|TRBD1|TRBJ2-1|TRBV4-1
TGCGCCAGCAGCCAGTATACAGGGGGCTCCTACAATGAGCAGTTCTTC
CASSQYTGGSYNEQFF
>NA|TRBD1|TRBJ2-3|TRBV18
TGTGCCAGCTCACCACGAGGACAGGGCGGAACAGATACGCAGTATTTT
CASSPRGQGGTDTQYF
>NA|TRBD2|TRBJ2-5|TRBV5-1
TGCGCCAGCAGCATTGGACTAGCGGGAGAGACCCAGTACTTC
CASSIGLAGETQYF
>NA|NA|TRBJ2-6|TRBV11-2
TGTGCCAGCAGCTTAGGGGGCAGCTCTGGGGCCAACGTCCTGACTTTC
CASSLGGSSGANVLTF
>NA|TRBD1|TRBJ2-3|TRBV5-5
TGTGCCAGCAGCTTCTCGGCGGGACAGGGGGCTGATACGCAGTATTTT
CASSFSAGQGADTQYF